This T cell receptor (beta chain) comes out of a study of Ad26.COV2.S vaccination and SARS-CoV-2 variants. Across the study: Trial arm assignment for the donor was COV1001 Ad26.COV2.S.

As regards this clone: Antigen: not known.

General observations from the study: Total T cell responses, in the TCR breadth and depth analyses, may have been underestimated.

TCRdb's copy holds only in-frame clones and misses some; the assay was immunoSEQ multiplex PCR. In the table there are approximately 300,000 clones, about 85% of which are singletons. This sample's treatment: roughly 19 received Ad26.COV2.S at low or high dose, single or two shots; roughly 5 received placebo; per-sample allocation not given. After the first vaccine or placebo injection, samples were drawn on day 63. As its vector, the vaccine had Ad26, which expressed Wuhan-strain SARS-CoV-2 spike. The specimen comprised peripheral blood, sampled in a trial of Ad26.COV2.S vaccine versus placebo. The sequence was collected from a person between 18 and 65 years old who received the Ad26.COV2.S COVID-19 vaccine or a placebo.

Written as DNA, the CDR3 is TGCGCCAGCAGCTTGGAACACAAGAACACTGAAGCTTTCTTT. This codes for CASSLEHKNTEAFF. This chain links TRBV5-1 with TRBJ1-1; the D is unclear. This CDR3 contains 14 residues. CDR1 SGHRS and CDR2 YFSETQ come from the germline V gene. V gave up 0 bases and J gave up 1 base, with 7 bases separating them.